This T cell receptor beta chain was recorded in a study of cytomegalovirus exposure and HLA in healthy donors. Findings and limits, study-wide: It was assumed in the presence/absence analyses that sequencing depth was roughly uniform across donors. Later on, analysis showed that most CMV-associated TCR beta chains appeared to be HLA-restricted. What was likely a sequencing artifact was a cluster of highly shared sequence variants.

Regarding this clone: Its antigen is as yet unknown.

Vbeta (60) and Jbeta (13) primers were used in the PCR. Repertoires were generated with immunoSEQ multiplex PCR, while TCRdb's copy carries only in-frame clones and drops some. The sample has 200,000 or so clones, less than 85% seen once. The CDR3 covers 17 residues. Trimming at V came to 9 bases and at J to 0 bases, leaving 8 bases not matched to a gene. Germline values: CDR1 SGHDT, CDR2 YYEEEE. This clonotype was obtained from a young man in good health and CMV-seronegative. The chain recombines TRBV5-6 with TRBJ2-6; the match to TRBD2 covers 11 bases. Input material: PBMCs. The CDR3 coding sequence is TGTGCCACCCTAGATACTAGCGGGAGCTCTGGGGCCAACGTCCTGACTTTC. This gives the protein CATLDTSGSSGANVLTF.